Described below is a single T cell receptor (beta chain) sequence and its context. V was clipped by 0 bases and J by 7 bases, with 6 bases between them. CDR1 PRHDT and CDR2 FYEKMQ come from the germline V gene (reference sequence). The CDR3 has 12 residues. The data belong to a study of blood T cells in healthy people across ages. A sample-barcoded 5' primer and a J-beta primer mix were used in a second PCR of roughly 7 to 11 cycles. Any given sample supplied a minimum of 2.5 million CDR3-containing paired-end reads. TCRdb reprocessed the 5' RACE reads via MiXCR and lists one record per CDR3 protein. The data contain approximately 2,000,000 distinct CDR3 sequences, roughly two fifths of them seen just once; the ten biggest clones take up more than 20%.

J is TRBJ1-1 and V is TRBV13; D gene unclear. The TCR comes from a human donor in good health. Sequenced sample: blood. The CDR3, as DNA: TGTGCCAGCAGCTTAGGGGACTTTGAAGCTTTCTTT. It codes for CASSLGDFEAFF.